A single sample is the source of the 25 T cell receptor beta chains below, sequenced in a study of breast tumors, draining lymph nodes, adjacent tissues. TCRdb itself ran the multiplex PCR reads through MiXCR, one entry per CDR3 protein. The sample has tens of thousands of distinct CDR3 sequences; 35% to 40% are singletons. Specimen: breast tumor tissue. These receptors came from a female donor with breast cancer. Some clones in this sample may be carry-over from other donors' samples.

This clonotype was recorded many times. In nucleotides, the CDR3 is TGTGCCAGCAAAGTCCGGACAGGGGGGACAGGGGTTTACGAGCAGTACTTC. It specifies CASKVRTGGTGVYEQYF. The gene calls are TRBV27 and TRBJ2-7; TRBD1 aligns across 10 bases. The CDR3 has 17 residues. Germline CDR1 and CDR2: MNHEY and SMNVEV (reference sequence). Germline trimming cut 7 bases from V and 4 bases from J; bases unmatched to any gene: 16.

This clonotype has a count of ten or more. The V and J genes are TRBV7-6 and TRBJ2-7; D might be TRBD2 (5 bases). This CDR3 contains 14 residues. Germline V gene lookup returns CDR1 SGHVS and CDR2 FNYEAQ. V lost 5 bases, J lost 0 bases, and 11 bases lay in between. CDR3 sequence reads: CASSPGLSSYEQYF. As DNA, the CDR3 is TGTGCCAGCAGCCCAGGACTGAGCTCCTACGAGCAGTACTTC.

Many counts were recorded for this clonotype. The rearrangement uses TRBV6-2 or TRBV6-3 and TRBJ1-4; 9 bases match TRBD1. The CDR3 totals 17 residues. Germline assignment: CDR1 MNHEY and CDR2 SVGEGT. With 5 bases clipped from V and 9 bases from J, the junction kept 16 bases outside the gene matches. For the CDR3, the DNA is TGTGCCAGCAGTCGACGAGGGTTTGGGACAGGGAATCAAAAACTGTTTTTT. Translation: CASSRRGFGTGNQKLFF.

Many counts were recorded for this clonotype. The chain employs TRBV11-1 and TRBJ2-1; 14 bases line up with TRBD2. The J segment lost 9 bases and the V segment lost 2 bases, leaving 3 bases of the junction unmatched. The CDR3 runs to 15 residues. Germline V gene lookup returns CDR1 SGHAT and CDR2 FQDESV (reference sequence). The CDR3 DNA sequence: TGTGCCAGCAGCTTAATAGGACTAGCGGGAGGTGAGCAGTTCTTC. As protein: CASSLIGLAGGEQFF. Based on the CDR3 plus reference TRBV11-1 and TRBJ2-1, the full variable domain is EAEVAQSPRYKITEKSQAVAFWCDPISGHATLYWYRQILGQGPELLVQFQDESVVDDSQLPKDRFSAERLKGVDSTLKIQPAELGDSAMYLCASSLIGLAGGEQFFGPGTRLTVL.

This clonotype was counted once. The chain is built from TRBV20-1 and TRBJ2-7, with TRBD1 matching over 8 bases. The germline CDR1 and CDR2 sequences are DFQATT and SNEGSKA (reference sequence). The V segment lost 0 bases and the J segment 3 bases; nucleotides outside the gene matches: 1. The length of the CDR3 is 13 residues. This CDR3 reads CSAREGQDYEQYF. CDR3 DNA: TGCAGTGCTAGAGAGGGACAGGACTACGAGCAGTACTTC.

Comments on this clonotype: A single base separates this from a much larger clone, so it may be a read error. The chain joins TRBV6-1 to TRBJ2-3, with D perhaps assigned TRBD1 or TRBD2 (5 bases each). The ends were cut back, 5 bases at V and 2 bases at J, with 17 bases in the middle. Per the germline V gene, CDR1 is MNHNS and CDR2 is SASEGT. This CDR3 has 16 amino acids. The chain's CDR3 is CASSPRGGLLTDTQYF. Written as DNA, the CDR3 is TGTGCCAGCAGTCCCCGGGGCGGGCTCCTCACAGATACGCAGTATTTT.

The rearrangement joins TRBV4-1 to TRBJ2-1; 7 bases align to TRBD2. V gave up 2 bases and J gave up 0 bases; unmatched junction bases: 4. This CDR3 region has 16 residues. Germline V lookup: CDR1 MGHRA, CDR2 YSYEKL. DNA of the CDR3: TGCGCCAGCAGCCAACGGACTAGGAACTCCTACAATGAGCAGTTCTTC. Translated: CASSQRTRNSYNEQFF.

This clonotype has a count of ten or more. This sequence joins TRBV5-8 and TRBJ2-5; no definite D call. CDR3 size: 14 residues. V lost 0 bases, J lost 4 bases, and 10 bases lay in between. Per the germline V gene, CDR1 is SGHTS and CDR2 is YDEGEE. The CDR3 DNA reads as TGTGCCAGCAGCTTGGAGGCAGGCGGAGAGACCCAGTACTTC. This translates into CASSLEAGGETQYF.

In this sample, this clonotype turned up many times. The rearrangement links TRBV20-1 to TRBJ1-5; D is undetermined. The V and J ends lost 3 bases and 2 bases respectively, with 14 bases between them. This CDR3 region has 15 residues. CDR1 and CDR2 from the germline V gene are DFQATT and SNEGSKA (reference sequence). CDR3 coding DNA: TGCAGTGCTAGCTTTCTGGGATCGGGCAATCAGCCCCAGCATTTT. Its translation is CSASFLGSGNQPQHF.

This clonotype showed up just a few times. A much larger clone sits a single nucleotide away, making a read error possible. V gene TRBV7-9 combines with J gene TRBJ2-3; 7 bases agree with TRBD1. The CDR3 runs 15 residues. In germline, CDR1 is SEHNR, CDR2 FQNEAQ (reference sequence). CDR3 DNA: TGTGCCAGCAGCTCAGAAGGGAGCAGGACAGGTACGCAGTATTTT. Translated, it gives CASSSEGSRTGTQYF.

In this sample, this clonotype turned up many times. The chain links TRBV6-1 to TRBJ1-5; D not resolved. CDR3 length: 11 residues. CDR1 and CDR2 from the germline V gene are MNHNS and SASEGT. The V and J ends lost 3 bases and 7 bases respectively, with 4 bases between them. The CDR3 DNA sequence: TGTGCCAGCAGTGAGGGGCAGCCCCAGCATTTT. Translation gives CASSEGQPQHF.

The chain is built from TRBV28 and TRBJ2-5, with D maybe TRBD2 (6 bases). CDR1 is MDHEN, CDR2 SYDVKM, per germline. Trimming stripped 5 bases from V and 4 bases from J, with 14 bases between. The CDR3 has 14 residues. CDR3 amino acids: CASSPWQGGETQYF. DNA for the CDR3: TGTGCCAGCAGTCCCTGGCAGGGAGGAGAGACCCAGTACTTC.

This clonotype was recorded many times. This chain connects TRBV14 to TRBJ2-7, with 8 positions matching TRBD2. The length of the CDR3 is 15 residues. V dropped 3 bases and J dropped 4; count of bases not matched to a gene: 8. Germline loops: CDR1 SGHDN, CDR2 FVKESK. The CDR3 bases are TGTGCCAGCAGCCACGTGGGACTAGGACCTTACGAGCAGTACTTC. Translated, it gives CASSHVGLGPYEQYF.

This clonotype was counted ten times or more. A junction boundary mismatches the germline segment, possibly from a read error. The chain carries TRBV20-1 and TRBJ2-7, with 13 bases lining up with TRBD2. Germline CDR1 DFQATT, CDR2 SNEGSKA (reference sequence). The CDR3 contains 14 residues. DNA for the CDR3: TGCAGTGCCAGAGGACTAGCGGGAGTCTACGAGCAGTACTTC. Its protein product is CSARGLAGVYEQYF.

The V call is TRBV12-3 or TRBV12-4, the J call TRBJ2-3, with D possibly being TRBD1 or TRBD2 (5 bases each). The CDR3 runs to 15 residues. The ends were cut back, 3 bases at V and 5 bases at J, with 15 bases in the middle. CDR3 DNA: TGTGCCAGCAGTTTGGGGGTCTTTCCGGGAGATACGCAGTATTTT. Its translation: CASSLGVFPGDTQYF.

On this clonotype: This could be a read error, since a much larger clone is one nucleotide away. The CDR3 region is CASSLDAGNYEQYF. The CDR3 DNA reads TGTGCCAGCAGCTTAGATGCCGGGAACTACGAGCAGTACTTC. The rearrangement joins TRBV11-3 to TRBJ2-7, with a tentative D call TRBD2 (5 bases). Trimming took off 0 bases at V and 3 bases at J, with 9 bases between the two ends. The CDR3 length is 14 residues. Germline loops: CDR1 SGHNT, CDR2 YENEEA.

The chain uses TRBV7-3 and TRBJ2-5, with 11 positions matching TRBD1. V was clipped by 4 bases and J by 7 bases; unmatched bases: 2. There are 13 residues in the CDR3. Looked up from germline, CDR1 is SGHTA and CDR2 is FQGTGA. For the CDR3, the DNA is TGTGCCAGCAGCTCAGGGACAGGGGGGACCCAGTACTTC. Protein product: CASSSGTGGTQYF.

Many counts were recorded for this clonotype. This chain connects TRBV7-2 to TRBJ1-4; D unclear. Germline CDR1 reads SGHTA; CDR2 reads FQGNSA. Trimming removed 0 bases at V and 6 bases at J, with 14 bases between. This CDR3 has 16 amino acids. CDR3 coding DNA: TGTGCCAGCAGCTTAGCGCGGCCCCGGGGTCATGAAAAACTGTTTTTT. Translating gives CASSLARPRGHEKLFF.

This clonotype occurred a few times. The rearrangement joins TRBV6-2 or TRBV6-3 to TRBJ2-2, with D tentatively TRBD2 (6 bases). This CDR3 region has 15 residues. Germline assignment: CDR1 MNHEY and CDR2 SVGEGT. Between the trimmed V and J ends, which lost 6 bases and 4 bases, there was a span of 15 bases. CDR3 amino acids: CASSAPGLSTGELFF. CDR3 bases: TGTGCCAGCAGCGCACCGGGACTCAGCACCGGGGAGCTGTTTTTT.

A few counts support this clonotype. It may be a read error: a sequence one base away is much more abundant. The J gene is TRBJ2-7, the V gene TRBV19; possibly TRBD1 or TRBD2 for D (5 bases each). Germline CDR1 LNHDA, CDR2 SQIVND (reference sequence). Trimming pared 0 bases from V and 4 bases from J, leaving 13 bases between. This CDR3 spans 15 amino acids. The CDR3: CASSIDGAGFYEQYF. In DNA, the CDR3 is TGTGCCAGTAGTATAGACGGGGCAGGGTTTTACGAGCAGTACTTC.

This clonotype was observed a single time. The chain has TRBV19 and TRBJ1-6; the D gene is possibly TRBD1 (6 bases). The V and J ends lost 6 bases and 8 bases respectively, with 14 bases between them. Per germline, CDR1 LNHDA and CDR2 SQIVND (reference sequence). The length of the CDR3 is 14 residues. CDR3 region: CASSPTGNDSPLHF. Written as DNA, the CDR3 is TGTGCCAGTAGCCCCACAGGGAACGATTCACCCCTCCACTTT.

In the case of this clonotype: A much larger clone lies one base from this, so it may be a read error. The chain is built from TRBV30 and TRBJ1-2, with 7 bases matching TRBD1. Germline CDR1 is GTSNPN and CDR2 is SVGIG (reference sequence). The CDR3 is 11 amino acids. J gave up 11 bases and V 3 bases, and 6 bases lay outside the gene matches. The DNA of the CDR3 is TGTGCCTGGAGCCGGGGACAGAGGTACACCTTC. It translates to CAWSRGQRYTF.

This clonotype was found many times. The V and J genes are TRBV9 and TRBJ2-7; the D is unclear. In germline, CDR1 is SGDLS, CDR2 YYNGEE. The CDR3 is 12 amino acids. V gave up 3 bases and J gave up 4 bases, with 8 bases separating them. The CDR3 here is CASSADGYEQYF. The CDR3 DNA reads TGTGCCAGCAGCGCAGACGGATACGAGCAGTACTTC.

This clonotype is termed large (0.1 to 1%). Sequence at one end of the junction differs from germline and may be a read error. J is TRBJ2-7 and V is TRBV6-1; D possibly uses TRBD1 or TRBD2 (5 bases each). The CDR3 covers 15 residues. The germline gives CDR1 MNHNS, CDR2 SASEGT. CDR3 nucleotides: TGTGCCAGCAGAGAAGGCCCAGGGAGTTACTACGAGCAGTACTTC. It is translated as CASREGPGSYYEQYF.

Many counts were recorded for this clonotype. The V call is TRBV10-2, the J call TRBJ2-7, with D uncertain. There are 10 residues in the CDR3. The germline V gene has CDR1 WSHSY and CDR2 SAAADI. V shed 2 bases and J shed 7 bases, with 3 bases lying between them. CDR3 in DNA: TGCGCCAGCAGTGAGGGGGAGCAGTACTTC. Translated: CASSEGEQYF.